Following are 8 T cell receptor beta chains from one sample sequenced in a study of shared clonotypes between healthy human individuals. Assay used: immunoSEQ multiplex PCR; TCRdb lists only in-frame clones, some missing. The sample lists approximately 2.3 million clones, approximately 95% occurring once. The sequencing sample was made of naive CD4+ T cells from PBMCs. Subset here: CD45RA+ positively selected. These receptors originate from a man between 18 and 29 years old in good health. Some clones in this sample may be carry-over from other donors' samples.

The CDR3 bases are TGTGCCAGCAGTCCGACTTCTCCCTCCTACAATGAGCAGTTCTTC. This codes for CASSPTSPSYNEQFF. The chain carries TRBV6-6 and TRBJ2-1; unclear D gene. Germline V CDR1 and CDR2: MNHNY, SVGAGI (reference sequence). This CDR3 region has 15 residues. V lost 5 bases, J lost 0 bases, and 11 bases lay in between.

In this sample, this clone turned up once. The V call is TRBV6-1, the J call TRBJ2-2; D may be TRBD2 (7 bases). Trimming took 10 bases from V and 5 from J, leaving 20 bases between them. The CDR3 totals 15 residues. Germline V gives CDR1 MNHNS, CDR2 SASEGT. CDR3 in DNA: TGTGCCACCCAGGGGCAGGGGAGGGAGACCGGGGAGCTGTTTTTT. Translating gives CATQGQGRETGELFF.

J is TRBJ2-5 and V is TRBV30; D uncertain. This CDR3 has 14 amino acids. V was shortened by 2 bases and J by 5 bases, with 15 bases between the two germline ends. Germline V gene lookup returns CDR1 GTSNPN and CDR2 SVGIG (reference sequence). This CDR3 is CAWSILTWPETQYF. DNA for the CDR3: TGTGCCTGGAGTATTTTAACCTGGCCCGAGACCCAGTACTTC.

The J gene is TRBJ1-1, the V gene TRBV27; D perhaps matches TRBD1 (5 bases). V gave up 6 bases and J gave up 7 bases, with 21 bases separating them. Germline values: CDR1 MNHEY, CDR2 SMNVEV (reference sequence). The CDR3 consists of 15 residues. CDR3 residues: CASSLKGFTNNEAFF. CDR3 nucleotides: TGTGCCAGCAGCCTAAAGGGGTTCACGAATAATGAAGCTTTCTTT.

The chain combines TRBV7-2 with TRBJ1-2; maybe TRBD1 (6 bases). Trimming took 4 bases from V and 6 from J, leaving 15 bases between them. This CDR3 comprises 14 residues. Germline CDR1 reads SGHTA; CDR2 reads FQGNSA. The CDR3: CASSWRQEGDGYTF. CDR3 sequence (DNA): TGTGCCAGCAGCTGGCGACAGGAGGGCGATGGCTACACCTTC.

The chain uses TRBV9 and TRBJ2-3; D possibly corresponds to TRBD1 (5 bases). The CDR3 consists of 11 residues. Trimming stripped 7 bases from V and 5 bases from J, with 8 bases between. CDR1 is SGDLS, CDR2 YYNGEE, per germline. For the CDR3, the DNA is TGTGCCAGCGGGGCTGGAGATACGCAGTATTTT. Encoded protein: CASGAGDTQYF.

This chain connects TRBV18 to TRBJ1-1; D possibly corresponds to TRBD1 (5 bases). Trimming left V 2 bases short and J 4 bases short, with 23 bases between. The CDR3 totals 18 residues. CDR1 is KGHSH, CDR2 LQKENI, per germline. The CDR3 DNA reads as TGTGCCAGCTCACCATTCCGGGACCCCTCTTCGGAGGGCACTGAAGCTTTCTTT. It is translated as CASSPFRDPSSEGTEAFF.

CDR3 nucleotide sequence: TGTGCCAGCAGCTTAAGTTGGGGAACTAATGAAAAACTGTTTTTT. It encodes CASSLSWGTNEKLFF. The V gene is TRBV7-2, the J gene TRBJ1-4, with D hard to call. Germline V CDR1 and CDR2: SGHTA, FQGNSA. This CDR3 is 15 amino acids long. The V and J ends lost 2 bases and 1 base respectively, with 8 bases between them.